The 9 T cell receptor beta chains reported below all come from one sample, sequenced in a study of blood T cell repertoires in COVID-19. The repertoire was sequenced with immunoSEQ multiplex PCR; TCRdb's copy has only in-frame clones and lacks some. The repertoire holds about 150,000 clones, with 80% to 90% as singletons. Sequencing was performed on peripheral blood. The receptors originated from a woman in her fifties or sixties with COVID-19, enrolled during active disease.

V is TRBV6-6 and J is TRBJ1-2; D perhaps matches TRBD1 (6 bases). Germline V gene sequence: CDR1 MNHNY, CDR2 SVGAGI (reference sequence). This CDR3 comprises 12 residues. V was cut by 2 bases and J by 6 bases, with 7 bases left in between. The chain's CDR3 is CASSYKGDGYTF. CDR3 in DNA: TGTGCCAGCAGTTACAAGGGGGATGGCTACACCTTC.

The chain carries TRBV10-3 and TRBJ2-1, with D possibly TRBD2 on 5 matching bases. Trimming took off 0 bases at V and 1 base at J, with 10 bases between the two ends. Germline V lookup: CDR1 ENHRY, CDR2 SYGVKD. This CDR3 has 16 residues. The CDR3 here is CAISESTGISYNEQFF. CDR3 in DNA: TGTGCCATCAGTGAGTCTACGGGGATATCCTACAATGAGCAGTTCTTC.

The genes are TRBV25-1 and TRBJ2-1; D is perhaps TRBD1 (5 bases). Germline V gene data show CDR1 as MGHDK and CDR2 as SYGVNS. Trimming pared 1 base from V and 4 bases from J, leaving 11 bases between. The length of the CDR3 is 15 residues. CDR3 coding DNA: TGTGCCAGCAGTGAATGGCCAGGGAAGTACAATGAGCAGTTCTTC. This translates into CASSEWPGKYNEQFF.

The CDR3 spells CASSRLAGEGDTQYF. The DNA of the CDR3 is TGTGCCAGCAGCCGACTAGCGGGGGAGGGAGATACGCAGTATTTT. The genes are TRBV3-1 (or the pseudogene TRBV3-2) and TRBJ2-3, with 12 bases matching TRBD2. CDR1 is LGHDT and CDR2 is YNNKEL in the germline V gene (reference sequence). The V gene end was trimmed by 4 bases and the J gene end by 5 bases; junction bases not matched to a gene: 4. The CDR3 has 15 amino acids.

This clone was detected a few times. The CDR3 region has the DNA TGCGCCAGCAGATACGGACAGACTGAAGCTTTCTTT. Its protein product is CASRYGQTEAFF. The V and J genes are TRBV5-1 and TRBJ1-1; possible D gene TRBD1, 6 bases. The V gene's germline CDR1 is SGHRS and CDR2 YFSETQ. This CDR3 region has 12 residues. V shed 5 bases and J shed 5 bases, with 10 bases lying between them.

A remark on this clone: This sample also contains other DNA sequences that code for the same CDR3. The V gene is TRBV29-1, the J gene TRBJ2-7; 8 bases agree with TRBD2. CDR3 length: 15 residues. The germline gives CDR1 SQVTM, CDR2 ANQGSEA. V lost 1 base to trimming and J lost 3 bases; unmatched junction nucleotides: 8. The CDR3 sequence: CSVEGSAGGLYEQYF. The CDR3 bases are TGCAGCGTTGAAGGATCTGCGGGGGGCCTCTACGAGCAGTACTTC.

The rearrangement links TRBV24-1 to TRBJ2-3; D is unresolved. The CDR3 is 17 residues long. V lost 4 bases and J lost 0, with 16 bases in between. The V gene's germline CDR1 is KGHDR and CDR2 SFDVKD. CDR3 DNA sequence: TGTGCCACCAGTGAACGAAACAGATATTCTAGCACAGATACGCAGTATTTT. Translating it yields CATSERNRYSSTDTQYF.

The rearrangement uses TRBV10-3 and TRBJ1-4; TRBD1 is a possible D gene (5 bases). Trimming shortened V by 2 bases and J by 3 bases, and 16 bases separated the two germline ends. Germline CDR1 reads ENHRY; CDR2 reads SYGVKD. The CDR3 totals 17 residues. The CDR3 DNA is TGTGCCATCAGTGAGGATTCCTATACAGGTTCTAATGAAAAACTGTTTTTT. Amino acids: CAISEDSYTGSNEKLFF.

This clone appeared a few times. The chain joins TRBV28 to TRBJ1-1; 7 bases fit TRBD1. CDR1 and CDR2 from the germline V gene are MDHEN and SYDVKM. V trimming: 3 bases; J trimming: 9 bases; junction bases outside the gene matches: 7. The CDR3 extends over 13 amino acids. The CDR3 bases are TGTGCCAGCAGTTTTGTGGGGACAGAGAAAGCTTTCTTT. The encoded protein is CASSFVGTEKAFF. Drawing the rest from reference TRBV28 and TRBJ1-1, the complete variable domain is DVKVTQSSRYLVKRTGEKVFLECVQDMDHENMFWYRQDPGLGLRLIYFSYDVKMKEKGDIPEGYSVSREKKERFSLILESASTNQTSMYLCASSFVGTEKAFFGQGTRLTVV.